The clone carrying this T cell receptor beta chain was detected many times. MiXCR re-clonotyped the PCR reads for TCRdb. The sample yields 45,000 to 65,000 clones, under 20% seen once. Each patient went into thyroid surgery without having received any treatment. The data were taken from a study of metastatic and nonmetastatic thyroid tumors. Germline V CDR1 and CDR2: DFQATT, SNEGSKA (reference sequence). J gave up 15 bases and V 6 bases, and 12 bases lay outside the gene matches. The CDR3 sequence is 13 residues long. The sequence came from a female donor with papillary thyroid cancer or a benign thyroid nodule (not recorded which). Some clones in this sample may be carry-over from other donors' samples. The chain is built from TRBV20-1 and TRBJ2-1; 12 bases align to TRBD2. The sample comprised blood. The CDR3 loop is CSARRLAGVLRFF. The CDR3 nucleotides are TGCAGTGCCAGAAGACTAGCGGGAGTGCTACGGTTCTTC.